The T cell receptor beta chain described here comes from a study of CD8 T cells in ankylosing spondylitis. The sample holds a few counts of this clonotype. Libraries of TCR beta came from quantitative 5'-RACE with molecular barcodes. TCRdb re-called the 5' RACE reads with MiXCR, one entry per CDR3 protein. The sample shows 250,000 or so distinct CDR3 sequences, about 10% of them seen only once. Germline V CDR1 and CDR2: SNHLY, FYNNEI. The CDR3 totals 13 residues. V lost 6 bases, J lost 5 bases, and 13 bases lay in between. This TCR was recovered from a male donor with ankylosing spondylitis or in good health (not recorded which). Input material: blood, either unsorted or a sorted T cell fraction (not recorded which). V gene TRBV2 combines with J gene TRBJ2-5, with D possibly being TRBD1 or TRBD2 (5 bases each). CDR3 coding DNA: TGTGCCAGCAGAAAGAGGGGCCAGGAGACCCAGTACTTC. It translates to CASRKRGQETQYF.